This TCR beta chain is drawn from a study of cytomegalovirus exposure and HLA in healthy donors (dated by TCRdb to about 2017). For the study in its entirety: An earlier analysis of roughly 500 of the donors reported 250 to 350 Gb of sequence data and around 110 million unique TCR beta sequences from about 179 million T cells. Roughly 5 DR-DQ haplotypes were handled as single units for association and clustering, since linkage in the cohort was strong. An earlier analysis of 450 to 750 of the donors used high-throughput TCR beta sequencing to judge whether each TCR beta V gene segment behaved as functional or pseudogenic. Besides the first cohort of 666 subjects, a separate validation cohort made up of 120 different subjects was used. Donor age, sex, ethnicity and CMV serostatus were compiled alongside the repertoire data. Class I and class II HLA loci were covered by the typing at four-digit resolution. The later analysis used no new phenotypic data to find candidate immune exposures, relying instead on TCR beta sequences and their occurrence across donors. The study aimed to test whether signatures of past pathogen exposure could be identified by cataloging public T cell receptors. All discovery cohort repertoires had been generated using a single sequencing platform. Among under 450 genotyped donors of the cohort, an average of about 240,000 unique TCR beta nucleotide sequences were sequenced per donor, roughly 20% of them non-productive. About 300 gigabases of sequencing data and tens of millions of unique TCR sequences were included in an early release covering roughly 700 HLA-typed donors. A later analysis re-examined previously published TCR beta repertoires from more than 550 donors and added high-resolution HLA genotyping to investigate patterns of TCR occurrence. The genetic ancestry cluster associated with self-reported Caucasian donors included about 84% of the 398 genotyped donors. Typing coverage differed by locus: A, B, C, DRB1 and DQB1 were typed in about 620-640 donors, DQA1 in 500 to 550, DPA1 in 600 to 610, and DPB1 in just under 490. The study profiled the T cell repertoires of approximately 700 subjects by immunosequencing and related them to cytomegalovirus serostatus. A later genetic analysis used genome-wide SNP genotypes for about 60% of the roughly 700 donors, treating that subset as a discovery cohort. To predict cytomegalovirus infection status, the study brought together high-throughput TCR immunosequencing, statistical association of individual TCRs with disease status, and machine learning. The full study reports these points: In vitro tests confirmed that three of the cytomegalovirus-associated TCR beta chains recognize cytomegalovirus antigens. Some IMGT-functional V segments, including TRBV6-2 and TRBV6-3, could not be told apart with the 87-base-pair reads, so those segments were excluded. In a later genetic analysis, a missense DCLRE1C variant was associated with V-gene and J-gene trimming of TCR beta chains, and the association was replicated in an independent cohort. A later analysis associated 17,000 or so TCR beta sequences with specific HLA alleles at a false discovery rate of 0.05. Compared with equally common non-associated chains, HLA-associated TCR beta chains in a later analysis were more clonally expanded and had lower generation probabilities. Cytomegalovirus status was reported to be diagnosed by the classifier with high specificity and sensitivity in both the original and validation cohorts. A group of highly shared sequence variants was considered likely to be a technical artifact of the sequencing pipeline. The authors suggested that the approach could potentially be generalized to other disease states and immunological phenotypes. Across donors, most TCR sequences were observed very rarely, whereas some public TCRs were present in many individuals. Strong co-occurrence of HLA alleles, especially DR and DQ, made assigning TCR associations to individual alleles difficult. The only immune exposure information available for the cohort was CMV serostatus. Sequencing depth was assumed to be roughly uniform across donors in the presence/absence analyses, though that assumption may not hold. A further reported finding was that TCR beta sequences accurately predicted the HLA-A and HLA-B alleles for most subjects in the first cohort. Several of the top co-occurrence clusters appeared to be linked to parvovirus B19, influenza, CMV and Epstein-Barr virus, according to a later analysis. In a later genetic analysis, fewer N-insertions in productive TCRs were reported among donors in an Asian-associated ancestry cluster than the roughly 700-donor mean. Because HLA typing was unavailable for some donors at each locus, only the typed subset was used in association tests. In the study, approximately 150 TCR beta chains were listed as associated with cytomegalovirus. A later analysis found that most CMV-associated TCR beta chains appeared HLA-restricted, with HLA associations seemingly driven largely by CMV exposure. Broadly in line with IMGT annotations, most TCR beta V segments showed up in productive rearrangements about 87% or about 30% of the time in an earlier analysis of 450 to 750 of the donors. Because counts were too low, about 15 rarely observed V segments, including chromosome 9 orphons, were left out of the earlier analysis of 500 to 750 of the donors. A later analysis found that TCR association rates varied across HLA loci, with DRB1 alleles showing the most associated TCRs and HLA-C alleles the fewest. The cohort was sequenced for TCR beta chains only, and without alpha or paired-chain data the features that could be detected were limited. Correlated functional status among segregating V segments might reflect linkage disequilibrium, but an unknown experimental factor could not be ruled out.

Receptors were amplified or captured by the immunoSEQ multiplex PCR assay. For the multiplex PCR, a mixture combining 60 forward primers for TCR Vbeta segments and 13 reverse primers for TCR Jbeta segments was used. A multiplex PCR assay on genomic DNA amplified the CDR3 region of rearranged TCR beta genes. Amplified TCR beta libraries were sequenced as 87-base-pair reads on the Illumina HiSeq System. For the original study's pipeline: Across the 700 or so repertoires, a later analysis counted 75 million to 90 million unique TCR beta chains, approximately 12 million of which were shared by at least two donors. To remove PCR and sequencing errors, raw reads were error-corrected and collapsed into unique sequences using a nearest-neighbor algorithm that merged closely related sequences. CDR3 sequences were aligned to IMGT reference sequences to assign V, D and J gene segments. For a sequence to be retained, a match of at least six nucleotides was required to both a V gene segment and a J gene segment. Rearrangements were called productive when the CDR3 lacked stop codons and stayed in frame with V and J; all others were non-productive. Following IMGT convention, CDR3 was defined as the stretch from the second conserved V-encoded cysteine to the conserved J-encoded phenylalanine. The earlier analysis of a few hundred of the donors excluded sequences that lacked an unambiguous match to a single V gene segment. An earlier analysis of roughly 590 of the donors called V segments functional above 56.7% productive rearrangements and segregating when the between-donor standard deviation exceeded 5%. A statistical classification framework was built for diagnosing cytomegalovirus status from the catalog of TCR beta chain sequences. In a later analysis, TCR nucleotide sequences were compared against IMGT/GENE-DB human TR gene sequences so that V and J genes could be assigned. Using the TCRdist pipeline, a later analysis assigned CDR3 sequences along with most-parsimonious VDJ recombination scenarios. In a later analysis, each TCR beta chain was defined by its CDR3 amino acid sequence together with its V-gene family, and reads without a unique V-gene family were excluded. In a later analysis, 550 to 650 highly shared, low-generation-probability nucleotide sequences were removed to address suspected cross-contamination and a sequencing artifact. A later analysis calculated a clonal expansion index for each public chain from normalized within-repertoire ranks of inferred template counts. A later analysis computed generation probabilities with a VDJ recombination model fitted to out-of-frame rearrangements, and checked the results against IGoR. In a later analysis, TCR-TCR, TCR-HLA and TCR-CMV co-occurrence was scored with hypergeometric tests, and a repertoire-size bias correction was applied to TCR pairs. In a later analysis, false discovery rates were estimated by permuting HLA or CMV assignments 20 times. A later analysis grouped co-occurring TCRs with DBSCAN, adding TCRdist sequence similarity when clustering within HLA-allele-positive subsets. For co-occurrence clustering, repertoires with fewer than 30,000 or more than 120,000 public chains were excluded, along with roughly 5 repertoires with anomalous nucleotide sharing. TCRdb holds this immuneACCESS table with in-frame rearrangements only. Some clones are missing; in checked studies, unresolved V genes explain under half, and the rest has no known cause. V, J and clone size are those of that table, while D and trimming were read from the DNA. The sample table records approximately 100,000 clones; under 90% of these occur just once. 2.2% of the sample belongs to the ten largest clones.

CDR1 GTSNPN and CDR2 SVGIG are derived from the germline V gene (reference sequence). Trimming costs V 0 bases and J 16 bases, and their ends lie 16 bases apart. The CDR3 covers 12 residues, taking in both the cysteine and the phenylalanine. The entry retains the CDR3 DNA only, 36 bases that are in frame from base 1. In total, more than 500 healthy bone marrow donors made up the cohort. Cohort members were all nominally healthy when sampled, although unrecorded immune exposures were likely present. The donor was CMV seronegative and belonged to the group of several hundred seronegative cohort members. A peripheral blood sample was collected from each donor, and TCR beta sequencing was performed on peripheral blood mononuclear cells. The Qiagen DNeasy Blood Extraction Kit was used to extract genomic DNA from the blood cell samples. With regard to this clone: The antigen it binds to is not known. Per-nucleotide qualities are absent, and no much larger clonotype sits a single base away.

The receptor was isolated from a woman aged 25-40 years in good health and CMV-seronegative. What was sequenced was PBMCs. This chain joins TRBV30 to TRBJ2-1, with TRBD2 tentatively as D gene (5 bases match). The DNA is TGTGCCTGGAGTGTACTAGAGAGCCGCCCCTTCTTC. The resulting protein is CAWSVLESRPFF.